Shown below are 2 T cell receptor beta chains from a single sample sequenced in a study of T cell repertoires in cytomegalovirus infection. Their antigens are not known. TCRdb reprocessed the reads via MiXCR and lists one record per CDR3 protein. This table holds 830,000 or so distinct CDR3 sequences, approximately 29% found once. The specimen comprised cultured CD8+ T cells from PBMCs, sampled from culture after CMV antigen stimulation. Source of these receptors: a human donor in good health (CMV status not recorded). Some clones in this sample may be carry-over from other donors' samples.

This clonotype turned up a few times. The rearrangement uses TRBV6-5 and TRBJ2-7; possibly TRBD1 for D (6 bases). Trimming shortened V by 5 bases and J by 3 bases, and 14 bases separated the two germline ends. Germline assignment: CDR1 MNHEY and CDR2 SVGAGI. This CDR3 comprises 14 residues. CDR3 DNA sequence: TGTGCCAGCAGTAAGACAGGACATTACTACGAGCAGTACGTC. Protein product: CASSKTGHYYEQYV.

CDR3 sequence: CASNEADRTNQPQHF. In nucleotides, the CDR3 is TGTGCCAGCAACGAAGCGGACAGGACTAATCAGCCCCAGCATTTT. The V and J genes are TRBV6-6 and TRBJ1-5; 7 bases agree with TRBD1. The CDR3 extends over 15 amino acids. The ends lost 7 bases at V and 4 bases at J; junction bases unmatched: 10. Looked up from germline, CDR1 is MNHNY and CDR2 is SVGAGI (reference sequence).